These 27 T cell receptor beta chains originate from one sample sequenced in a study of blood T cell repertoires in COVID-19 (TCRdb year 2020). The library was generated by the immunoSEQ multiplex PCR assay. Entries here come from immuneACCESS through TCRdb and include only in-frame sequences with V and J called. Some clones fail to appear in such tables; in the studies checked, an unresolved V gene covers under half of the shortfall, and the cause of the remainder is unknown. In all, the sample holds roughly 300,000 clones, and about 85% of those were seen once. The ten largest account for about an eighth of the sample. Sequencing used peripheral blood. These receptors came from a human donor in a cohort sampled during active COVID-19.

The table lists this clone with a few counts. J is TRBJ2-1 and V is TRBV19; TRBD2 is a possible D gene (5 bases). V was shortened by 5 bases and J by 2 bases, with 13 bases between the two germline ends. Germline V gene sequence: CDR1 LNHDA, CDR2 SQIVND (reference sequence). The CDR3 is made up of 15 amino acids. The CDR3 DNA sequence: TGTGCCAGTAGTGCCCGTACCGGGACCTACAATGAGCAGTTCTTC. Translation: CASSARTGTYNEQFF.

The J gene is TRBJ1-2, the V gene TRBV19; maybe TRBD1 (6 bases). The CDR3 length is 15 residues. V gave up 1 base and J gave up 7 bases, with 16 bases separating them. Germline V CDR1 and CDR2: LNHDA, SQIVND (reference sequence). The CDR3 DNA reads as TGTGCCAGTAGTATAGGACCGGGACAAACCCGTGGCTACACCTTC. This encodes CASSIGPGQTRGYTF.

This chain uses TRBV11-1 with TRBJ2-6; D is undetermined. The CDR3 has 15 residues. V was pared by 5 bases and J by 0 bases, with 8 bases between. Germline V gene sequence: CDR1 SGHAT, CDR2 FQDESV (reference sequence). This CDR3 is CASSPTDSGANVLTF. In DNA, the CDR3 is TGTGCCAGCAGCCCCACAGACTCTGGGGCCAACGTCCTGACTTTC.

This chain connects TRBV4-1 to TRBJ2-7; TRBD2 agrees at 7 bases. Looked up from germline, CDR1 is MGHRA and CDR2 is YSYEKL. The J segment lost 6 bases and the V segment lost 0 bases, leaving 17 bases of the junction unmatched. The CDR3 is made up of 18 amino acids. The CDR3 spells CASSQERAASGWNFEQYF. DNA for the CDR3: TGCGCCAGCAGCCAAGAAAGAGCCGCTAGCGGATGGAACTTCGAGCAGTACTTC.

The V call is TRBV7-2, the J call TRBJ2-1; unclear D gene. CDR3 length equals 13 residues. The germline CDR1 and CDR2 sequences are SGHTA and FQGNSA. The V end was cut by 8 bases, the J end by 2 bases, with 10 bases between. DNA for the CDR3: TGTGCCAGCGGGTCCAGCGCCTACAATGAGCAGTTCTTC. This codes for CASGSSAYNEQFF.

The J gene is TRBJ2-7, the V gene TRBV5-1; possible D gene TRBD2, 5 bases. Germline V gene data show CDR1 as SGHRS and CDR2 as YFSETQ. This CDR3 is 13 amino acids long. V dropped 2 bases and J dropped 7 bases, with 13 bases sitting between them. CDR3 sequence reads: CASSFQTPGEQYF. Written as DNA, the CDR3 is TGCGCCAGCAGCTTCCAAACCCCGGGGGAGCAGTACTTC.

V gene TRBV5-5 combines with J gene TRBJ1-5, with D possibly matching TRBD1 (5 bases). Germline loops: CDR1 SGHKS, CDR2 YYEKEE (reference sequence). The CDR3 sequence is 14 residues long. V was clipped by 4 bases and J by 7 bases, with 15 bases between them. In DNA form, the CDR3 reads TGTGCCAGCAGCAATGGACAAAGGGGACAGCCCCAGCATTTT. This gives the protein CASSNGQRGQPQHF.

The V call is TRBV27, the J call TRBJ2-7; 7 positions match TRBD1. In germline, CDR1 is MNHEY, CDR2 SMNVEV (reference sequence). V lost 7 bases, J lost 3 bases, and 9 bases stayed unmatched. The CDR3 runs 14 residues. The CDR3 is CASNRQGGHYEQYF. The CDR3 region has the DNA TGTGCCAGCAACCGGCAAGGGGGCCACTACGAGCAGTACTTC.

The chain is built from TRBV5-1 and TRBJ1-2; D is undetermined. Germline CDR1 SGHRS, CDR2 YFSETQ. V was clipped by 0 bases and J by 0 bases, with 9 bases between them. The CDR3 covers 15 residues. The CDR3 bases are TGCGCCAGCAGCTTGGGGCAGTCGACTAACTATGGCTACACCTTC. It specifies CASSLGQSTNYGYTF.

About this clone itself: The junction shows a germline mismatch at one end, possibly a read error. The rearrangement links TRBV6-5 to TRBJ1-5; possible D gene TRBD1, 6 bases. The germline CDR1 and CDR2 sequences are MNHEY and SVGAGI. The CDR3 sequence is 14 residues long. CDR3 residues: CAGSRDNSNQPQHF. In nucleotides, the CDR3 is TGTGCCGGCAGTCGGGACAATAGCAATCAGCCCCAGCATTTT.

CDR3 region: CASRRLDEAQYF. CDR3 DNA sequence: TGTGCCAGCAGGCGACTAGACGAGGCCCAGTACTTC. The genes are TRBV2 and TRBJ2-5, with D tentatively TRBD2 (6 bases). CDR1 and CDR2 (germline): SNHLY, FYNNEI. The V and J ends lost 6 bases and 9 bases respectively, with 14 bases between them. CDR3 size: 12 residues.

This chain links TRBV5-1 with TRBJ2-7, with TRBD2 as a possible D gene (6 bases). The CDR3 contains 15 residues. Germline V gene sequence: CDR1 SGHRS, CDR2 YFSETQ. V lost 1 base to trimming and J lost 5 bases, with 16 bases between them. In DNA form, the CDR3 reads TGCGCCAGCAGCTTGATCCCGGTCGGAGGGCACGAGCAGTACTTC. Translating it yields CASSLIPVGGHEQYF. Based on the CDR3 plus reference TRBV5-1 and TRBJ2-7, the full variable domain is KAGVTQTPRYLIKTRGQQVTLSCSPISGHRSVSWYQQTPGQGLQFLFEYFSETQRNKGNFPGRFSGRQFSNSRSEMNVSTLELGDSALYLCASSLIPVGGHEQYFGPGTRLTVT.

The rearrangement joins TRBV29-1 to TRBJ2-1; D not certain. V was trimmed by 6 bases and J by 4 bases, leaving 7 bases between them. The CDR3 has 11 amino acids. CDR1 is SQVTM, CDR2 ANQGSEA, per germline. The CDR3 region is CSVGFYNEQFF. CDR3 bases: TGCAGCGTCGGTTTTTACAATGAGCAGTTCTTC.

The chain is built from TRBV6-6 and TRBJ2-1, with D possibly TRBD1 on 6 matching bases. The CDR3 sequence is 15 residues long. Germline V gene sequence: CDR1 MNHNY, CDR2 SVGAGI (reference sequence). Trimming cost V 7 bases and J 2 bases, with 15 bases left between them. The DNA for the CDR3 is TGTGCCAGCACCGAAACCGGGACAACCTACAATGAGCAGTTCTTC. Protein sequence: CASTETGTTYNEQFF.

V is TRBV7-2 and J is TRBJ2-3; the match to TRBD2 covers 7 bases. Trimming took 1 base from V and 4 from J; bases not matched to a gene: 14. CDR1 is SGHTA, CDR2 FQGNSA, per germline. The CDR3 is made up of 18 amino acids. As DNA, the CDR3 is TGTGCCAGCAGCTTAGTCGGGTCGGCGGGAGCCGTCGCAGATACGCAGTATTTT. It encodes CASSLVGSAGAVADTQYF.

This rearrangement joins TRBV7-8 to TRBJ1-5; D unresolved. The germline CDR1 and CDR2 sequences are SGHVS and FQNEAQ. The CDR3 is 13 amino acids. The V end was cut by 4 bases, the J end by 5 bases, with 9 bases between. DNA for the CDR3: TGTGCCAGCAGCTCAACAGAATATCAGCCCCAGCATTTT. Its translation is CASSSTEYQPQHF.

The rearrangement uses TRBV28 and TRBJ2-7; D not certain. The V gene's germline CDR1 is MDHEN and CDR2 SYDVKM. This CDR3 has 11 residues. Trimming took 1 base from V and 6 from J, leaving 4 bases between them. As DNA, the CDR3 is TGTGCCAGCAGTTTATCGTCCGAGCAGTACTTC. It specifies CASSLSSEQYF.

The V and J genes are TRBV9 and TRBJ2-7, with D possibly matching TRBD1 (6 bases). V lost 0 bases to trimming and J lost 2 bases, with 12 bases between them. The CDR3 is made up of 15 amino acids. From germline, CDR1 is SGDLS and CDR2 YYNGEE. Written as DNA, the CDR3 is TGTGCCAGCAGCGTAGAAGGGGGACCGACCTACGAGCAGTACTTC. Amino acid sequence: CASSVEGGPTYEQYF.

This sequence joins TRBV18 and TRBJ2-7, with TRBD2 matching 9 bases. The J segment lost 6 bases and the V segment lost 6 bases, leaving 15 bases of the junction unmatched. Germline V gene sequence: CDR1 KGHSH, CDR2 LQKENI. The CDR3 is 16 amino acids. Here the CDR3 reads CASSPVSGSPAREQYF. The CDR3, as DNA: TGTGCCAGCTCCCCGGTTAGCGGGAGTCCAGCCCGCGAGCAGTACTTC.

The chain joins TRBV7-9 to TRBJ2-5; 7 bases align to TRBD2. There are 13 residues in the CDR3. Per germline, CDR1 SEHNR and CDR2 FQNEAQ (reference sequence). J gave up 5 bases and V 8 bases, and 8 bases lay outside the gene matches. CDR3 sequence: CASYRGRGETQYF. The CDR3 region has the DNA TGTGCCAGCTATCGGGGGAGGGGTGAGACCCAGTACTTC.

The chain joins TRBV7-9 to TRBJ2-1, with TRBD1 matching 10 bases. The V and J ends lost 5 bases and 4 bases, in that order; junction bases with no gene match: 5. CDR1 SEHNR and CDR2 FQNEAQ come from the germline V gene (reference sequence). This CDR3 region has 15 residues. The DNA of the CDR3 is TGTGCCAGCAGCCTCGGGACAGGGGAATACAATGAGCAGTTCTTC. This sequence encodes CASSLGTGEYNEQFF. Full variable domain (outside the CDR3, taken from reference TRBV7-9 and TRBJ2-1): DTGVSQNPRHKITKRGQNVTFRCDPISEHNRLYWYRQTLGQGPEFLTYFQNEAQLEKSRLLSDRFSAERPKGSFSTLEIQRTEQGDSAMYLCASSLGTGEYNEQFFGPGTRLTVL.

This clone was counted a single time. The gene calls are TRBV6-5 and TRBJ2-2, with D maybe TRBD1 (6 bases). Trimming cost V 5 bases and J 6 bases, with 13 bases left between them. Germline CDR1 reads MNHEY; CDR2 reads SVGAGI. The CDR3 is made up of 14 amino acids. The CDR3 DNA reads TGTGCCAGCAGTATTCCGGGACACTCCGGGGAGCTGTTTTTT. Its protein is CASSIPGHSGELFF.

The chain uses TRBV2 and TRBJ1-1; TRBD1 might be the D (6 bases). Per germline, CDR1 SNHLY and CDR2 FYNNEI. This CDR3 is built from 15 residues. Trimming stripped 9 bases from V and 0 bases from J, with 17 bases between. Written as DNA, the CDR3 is TGTGCCAGGTCAAGGACAGCTCTTATGAACACTGAAGCTTTCTTT. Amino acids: CARSRTALMNTEAFF.

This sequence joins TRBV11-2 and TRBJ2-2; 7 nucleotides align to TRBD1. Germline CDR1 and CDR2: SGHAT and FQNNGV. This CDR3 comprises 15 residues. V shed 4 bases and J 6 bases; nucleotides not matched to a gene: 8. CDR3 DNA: TGTGCCAGCAGCTCCACTCGTACAGGGGCCGGGGAGCTGTTTTTT. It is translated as CASSSTRTGAGELFF.

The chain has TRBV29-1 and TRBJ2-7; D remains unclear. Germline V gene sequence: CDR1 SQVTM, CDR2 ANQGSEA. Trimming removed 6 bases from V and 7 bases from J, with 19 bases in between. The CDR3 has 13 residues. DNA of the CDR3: TGCAGCGTGGAAATAATAGGCCCGGGTGAGCAGTACTTC. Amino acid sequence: CSVEIIGPGEQYF.

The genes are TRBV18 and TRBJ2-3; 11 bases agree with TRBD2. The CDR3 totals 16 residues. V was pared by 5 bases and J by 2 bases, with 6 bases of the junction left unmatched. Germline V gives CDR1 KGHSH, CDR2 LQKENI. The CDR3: CASSKSSGRPTDTQYF. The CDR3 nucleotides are TGTGCCAGCTCAAAGTCTAGCGGGAGGCCCACAGATACGCAGTATTTT.

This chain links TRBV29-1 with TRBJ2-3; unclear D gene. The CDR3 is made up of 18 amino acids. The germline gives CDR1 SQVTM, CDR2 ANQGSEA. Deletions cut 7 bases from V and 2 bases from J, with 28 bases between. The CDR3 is CSAPWISKTQATTDTQYF. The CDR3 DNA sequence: TGCAGCGCTCCCTGGATCAGTAAGACTCAAGCAACCACAGATACGCAGTATTTT.